These T cell receptor beta chains were read from a single sample in a study of Graves' ophthalmopathy and Graves' hyperthyroidism. TCRdb analysed the multiplex PCR reads with MiXCR anew, one entry per CDR3 protein. The repertoire has hundreds of thousands of distinct CDR3 sequences, around 40% of them found once; the top ten carry 44%. The sample was peripheral blood. These receptors were obtained from an adult man with Graves' ophthalmopathy. Each CDR3 is given with its conserved first and last residue. The D gene is left open where the match is weak. The size entry is marked missing in some rows and otherwise reads once, few, many or a size class.

abundance | d_gene | j_gene | v_gene | CDR3nt | CDR3aa
. | . | TRBJ1-1 | TRBV4-3 | TGCGCCAGCAGCCAAGTCCAAACGGACACTGAAGCTTTCTTT | CASSQVQTDTEAFF
few | . | TRBJ1-3 | TRBV7-9 | TGTGCCAGCAGCTTATCTAACAGGGTATTGGGAAACACCATATATTTT | CASSLSNRVLGNTIYF
. | . | TRBJ2-2 | TRBV25-1 | TGTGCCAGCGTTAAAGAGAACACCGGGGAGCTGTTTTTT | CASVKENTGELFF
many | TRBD2 | TRBJ2-7 | TRBV9 | TGTGCCAGCAGCTTCAGCGGGAGGTCCTACGAGCAGTACTTC | CASSFSGRSYEQYF
many | . | TRBJ1-1 | TRBV29-1 | TGCAGCGTTGCGGGCCCCGGGACATTTAACACTGAAGCTTTCTTT | CSVAGPGTFNTEAFF
many | TRBD1 | TRBJ1-6 | TRBV6-5 | TGTGCCAGCACCCGACAGGGACGCGATTCACCCCTCCACTTT | CASTRQGRDSPLHF
many | . | TRBJ1-6 | TRBV6-6 | TGTGCCAGCAGTTACTCGCGCAGGGATTCACCCCTCCACTTT | CASSYSRRDSPLHF
few | . | TRBJ1-4 | TRBV19 | TGTGCCAGTAGTATGGGCAGTCCGGATAATGAAAAACTGTTTTTT | CASSMGSPDNEKLFF
many | . | TRBJ2-2 | TRBV29-1 | TGCAGCGTTGGACGAGCGAACACCGGGGAGCTGTTTTTT | CSVGRANTGELFF
few | TRBD1 | TRBJ1-4 | TRBV7-9 | TGTGCCAGCAGCTCACAGAACACAGGGGGCGCGGGGAAAAAACTGTTTTTT | CASSSQNTGGAGKKLFF
. | TRBD2 | TRBJ2-7 | TRBV2 | TGTGCCAGCAGTAACGTCGCGGGGGGCGAGCAGTACTTC | CASSNVAGGEQYF
. | . | TRBJ1-5 | TRBV20-1 | TGCAGTGCTAGAACTAGCGGTGAGACCCAGCATTTT | CSARTSGETQHF
. | . | TRBJ1-1 | TRBV25-1 | TGTGCCAGCAGTTTTTGGGGGATGCCTGAAGCTTTCTTT | CASSFWGMPEAFF
. | TRBD1 | TRBJ1-3 | TRBV29-1 | TGCAGCGTGGCGGGACAGGGGAATGGCTACACCATATATTTT | CSVAGQGNGYTIYF
many | TRBD1 | TRBJ1-5 | TRBV20-1 | TGCAGTGCTGGAGGACAGGGACAGCCCCAGCATTTT | CSAGGQGQPQHF
many | . | TRBJ2-7 | TRBV29-1 | TGCAGCGTTGGCGAGGGGGGGGGCCCCTACGAGCAGTACTTC | CSVGEGGGPYEQYF
. | . | TRBJ2-7 | TRBV10-3 | TGTGCCATCAGTGGCAGGGGGGCAACCTACGAGCAGTACTTC | CAISGRGATYEQYF
. | . | TRBJ1-5 | TRBV25-1 | TGTGCCAGCAGTTTGACAGTCCAGAGGCAGCCCCAGCATTTT | CASSLTVQRQPQHF
. | . | TRBJ2-7 | TRBV7-4 | TGTGCCAGCAGCTTAGTTCCCCACCGCTCGCTAGGGTGCGAGCAGTACTTC | CASSLVPHRSLGCEQYF
. | . | TRBJ2-7 | TRBV2 | TGTGCCAGCAGTTACTCGACAGAGTTTGGGGAGCAGTACTTC | CASSYSTEFGEQYF
. | . | TRBJ1-2 | TRBV5-1 | TGCGCCAGCAGCTTATCGGGCAGCCGGGGAGCTAACTATGGCTACACCTTC | CASSLSGSRGANYGYTF
few | . | TRBJ1-6 | TRBV5-4 | TGTGCCAGCAGCTTGTTTAAAGGGGGCTCCTATAATTCACCCCTCCACTTT | CASSLFKGGSYNSPLHF
. | TRBD2 | TRBJ2-6 | TRBV10-3 | TGTGCCATCGGACTAGCGGGGGATGGGGCCAACGTCCTGACTTTC | CAIGLAGDGANVLTF
many | . | TRBJ1-1 | TRBV19 | TGTGCCAGTACCTCCGGGACGGCGAACACTGAAGCTTTCTTT | CASTSGTANTEAFF
few | . | TRBJ1-1 | TRBV7-3 | TGTGCCAGCAGCCGGGGGGGGGCCACTGAAGCTTTCTTT | CASSRGGATEAFF
. | TRBD1 | TRBJ1-6 | TRBV6-5 | TGTGCCAGCAGTTACGATCAGCCGGGACAGGGGGATTCACCCCTCCACTTT | CASSYDQPGQGDSPLHF
few | . | TRBJ2-7 | TRBV20-1 | TGCAGTGCTAGAGATATGTGGGGCCTGCCAGGGGCCTACGAGCAGTACTTC | CSARDMWGLPGAYEQYF
. | . | TRBJ1-5 | TRBV24-1 | TGTGCCACCAGTGATCCCCGGGCAGGGTTGGGTGAGACCCAGCATTTT | CATSDPRAGLGETQHF
many | . | TRBJ2-1 | TRBV19 | TGTGCCAGTAGCCTGGTCAGGGCCACGTACAATGAGCAGTTCTTC | CASSLVRATYNEQFF
. | . | TRBJ2-5 | TRBV5-1 | TGCGCCAGCAGCTCGGGACACCCCCTCCAAGAGACCCAGTACTTC | CASSSGHPLQETQYF
. | TRBD1 | TRBJ1-3 | TRBV25-1 | TGTGCCAGCAGTGCCGGACAGGGGGAAGGAAACACCATATATTTT | CASSAGQGEGNTIYF
few | . | TRBJ1-1 | TRBV9 | TGTGCCAGCAGCGGGACAGACCAAATGAACACTGAAGCTTTCTTT | CASSGTDQMNTEAFF
once | . | TRBJ2-5 | TRBV7-3 | . | CASSIYLCSVGTAKETQYF